This TCR beta chain comes out of a study of blood T cell repertoires in COVID-19. Ages ranged from roughly 18 to 100 years, with residence in some 25 US areas. This CDR3 comprises 15 residues. The germline gives CDR1 SGHAT, CDR2 FQNNGV. The V segment lost 1 base and the J segment 9 bases; nucleotides outside the gene matches: 6. Only in-frame clones appear in the TCRdb table, and some are missing; sequencing was by immunoSEQ multiplex PCR. Among 150,000 to 200,000 clones listed, about 80% were seen once. The material sequenced was PBMCs or T cells enriched from blood (not recorded which). The chain couples TRBV11-2 to TRBJ1-6, with 7 bases aligning to TRBD1. The clonotype was recovered from a woman in her sixties or seventies who had recovered from COVID-19. The CDR3 loop reads CASSLGADRASPLHF. The CDR3, as DNA: TGTGCCAGCAGCTTAGGTGCAGACAGGGCTTCACCCCTCCACTTT.